The clone carrying this TCR beta chain has just one count. The antigen is unknown. The DNA is left out, because the CDR3 cannot be placed on it with certainty; the CDR3 is given as TCRdb lists it. TCRbeta libraries were built with three rounds of nested PCR, modified from ARM-PCR. A single record per CDR3 protein comes from TCRdb applying MiXCR to the multiplex PCR reads. The data show about 67,000 distinct CDR3 sequences, more than 65% seen once. The sample belongs to a study of tumor and adjacent non-tumor tissue in lung cancer. General study results and limits: Higher tumor TCR diversity was associated with shorter survival.

In germline, CDR1 is SGHNT, CDR2 YYREEE (reference sequence). Both ends counted, the CDR3 spans 19 residues. The template was RNA from unsorted bulk tissue. Distant lung tissue was collected more than 3 cm away from the tumor edge. The V call is TRBV5-4, the J call TRBJ2-2; TRBD2 is taken as the D call from the table, unchecked against the DNA. The TCR was taken from a man aged 60-69 years with non-small cell lung cancer. Sequenced material: distant non-tumor lung tissue. CDR3 region: CASNIGVGGGTAGAGELFF.